The 7 T cell receptor beta chains given below trace back to one sample, sequenced in a study of T cells in Graves' hyperthyroidism and ophthalmopathy. TCR beta CDR3 regions were amplified from RNA. The HTBI primer set drove a first-round RT-PCR of the TCR CDR3. TCRdb processed the multiplex PCR reads anew with MiXCR; each CDR3 protein has one entry. This sample has 640,000 or so distinct CDR3 sequences; 12% to 15% occur once, and the top ten carry roughly 7.7%. The source material was blood. The receptors here all came from a woman between 18 and 30 years old with Graves' ophthalmopathy.

The J gene is TRBJ2-1, the V gene TRBV24-1; 8 bases map to TRBD1. With V trimmed by 0 bases and J by 0 bases, 9 bases remained unmatched. The CDR3 loop spans 19 amino acids. Germline V gene lookup returns CDR1 KGHDR and CDR2 SFDVKD. CDR3 protein: CATSDLARGRRDSYNEQFF. CDR3 nucleotide sequence: TGTGCCACCAGTGATTTGGCCAGGGGGCGGCGGGACTCCTACAATGAGCAGTTCTTC.

The V gene is TRBV12-3 or TRBV12-4, the J gene TRBJ2-3, with 8 positions matching TRBD2. The V and J ends lost 2 bases and 2 bases, in that order; junction bases with no gene match: 6. This CDR3 region has 16 residues. The CDR3 DNA follows: TGTGCCAGCAGTTTATCTGAGACTAGCGCCACAGATACGCAGTATTTT. Its protein product is CASSLSETSATDTQYF.

This chain uses TRBV9 with TRBJ2-3, with D possibly being TRBD1 (5 bases). The CDR3 consists of 16 residues. V was pared by 0 bases and J by 8 bases, with 19 bases between. Germline V gene data show CDR1 as SGDLS and CDR2 as YYNGEE. CDR3 sequence reads: CASSVEGSPSTSTQYF. The CDR3 DNA is TGTGCCAGCAGCGTAGAGGGGTCCCCCTCGACAAGTACGCAGTATTTT. Combining the CDR3 with reference TRBV9 and TRBJ2-3 gives the whole variable domain DSGVTQTPKHLITATGQRVTLRCSPRSGDLSVYWYQQSLDQGLQFLIQYYNGEERAKGNILERFSAQQFPDLHSELNLSSLELGDSALYFCASSVEGSPSTSTQYFGPGTRLTVL.

This clonotype was recorded at least ten times. The chain combines TRBV5-1 with TRBJ1-1; tentatively, D is TRBD1 (5 bases). Germline CDR1 SGHRS, CDR2 YFSETQ. This CDR3 spans 14 amino acids. V was pared by 6 bases and J by 3 bases, with 15 bases between. The CDR3 coding sequence is TGCGCCAGCACCCGTGCAGGGCGGGACACTGAAGCTTTCTTT. Translation: CASTRAGRDTEAFF.

The genes are TRBV19 and TRBJ2-2; D is unresolved. Trimming left V 3 bases short and J 6 bases short, with 5 bases between. CDR1 LNHDA and CDR2 SQIVND come from the germline V gene (reference sequence). The CDR3 runs to 12 residues. The CDR3: CASSIWSGELFF. For the CDR3, the DNA is TGTGCCAGTAGTATTTGGTCCGGGGAGCTGTTTTTT.

This clonotype came up many times. The chain uses TRBV7-8 and TRBJ1-1, with D uncertain. Trimming removed 6 bases at V and 4 bases at J, with 15 bases between. The germline V gene has CDR1 SGHVS and CDR2 FQNEAQ. This CDR3 is built from 14 residues. Here the CDR3 DNA reads TGTGCCAGCAGACACACCGGGCGAGGCACTGAAGCTTTCTTT. This encodes CASRHTGRGTEAFF.

Many counts were recorded for this clonotype. The chain couples TRBV12-5 to TRBJ2-7; D may be TRBD2 (6 bases). CDR3 length equals 13 residues. CDR1 LGHNT and CDR2 FRNRAP come from the germline V gene. Trimming took 6 bases from V and 1 from J, leaving 10 bases between them. The CDR3 DNA follows: TGTGCTAGTGGGCCCGGGGGATCCTACGAGCAGTACTTC. Translated, it gives CASGPGGSYEQYF.